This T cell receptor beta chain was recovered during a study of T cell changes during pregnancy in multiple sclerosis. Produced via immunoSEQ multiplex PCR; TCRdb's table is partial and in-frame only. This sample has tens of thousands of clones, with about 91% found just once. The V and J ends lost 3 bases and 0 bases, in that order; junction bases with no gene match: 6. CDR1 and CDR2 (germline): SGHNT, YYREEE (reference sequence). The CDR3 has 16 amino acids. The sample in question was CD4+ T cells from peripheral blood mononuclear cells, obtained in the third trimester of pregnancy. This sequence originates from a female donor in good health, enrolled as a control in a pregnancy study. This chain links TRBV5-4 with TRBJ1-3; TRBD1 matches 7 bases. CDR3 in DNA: TGTGCCAGCAGCTCAGACAGGGATAGCTCTGGAAACACCATATATTTT. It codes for CASSSDRDSSGNTIYF.